Described below is a single TCR beta chain sequence and its context. A read error is possible here, since a much larger clone lies one base away. By two-round multiplex PCR, the TCR beta CDR3 was amplified from genomic DNA. Each TRBV and TRBJ gene had its own primer in the first PCR round. TCRdb independently ran MiXCR on the multiplex PCR reads; one entry per CDR3 protein. The sample consists of tens of thousands of distinct CDR3 sequences, approximately 44% of them appearing once. Germline values: CDR1 SQVTM, CDR2 ANQGSEA. CDR3 length: 14 residues. Trimming shortened V by 8 bases and J by 5 bases, and 21 bases separated the two germline ends. The record originates from a study of prognosis after radiotherapy for stage I lung cancer. Looking at the study overall: Among the enrolled patients, roughly 14 had newly diagnosed primary stage I lung tumors, while about 5 had oligometastatic NSCLC following surgical resection of the primary tumor.

The receptor was isolated from a donor older than 45 with non-small cell lung cancer. The specimen comprised PBMCs, sampled before or after stereotactic body radiation therapy (not recorded which). This chain connects TRBV29-1 to TRBJ1-1; D is ambiguous. CDR3 in amino acids: CSIARHDLGTEAFF. The CDR3 DNA reads as TGCAGCATCGCCAGACATGATCTTGGGACTGAAGCTTTCTTT. The full variable domain, its missing parts supplied by reference TRBV29-1 and TRBJ1-1, is SAVISQKPSRDICQRGTSLTIQCQVDSQVTMMFWYRQQPGQSLTLIATANQGSEATYESGFVIDKFPISRPNLTFSTLTVSNMSPEDSSIYLCSIARHDLGTEAFFGQGTRLTVV.